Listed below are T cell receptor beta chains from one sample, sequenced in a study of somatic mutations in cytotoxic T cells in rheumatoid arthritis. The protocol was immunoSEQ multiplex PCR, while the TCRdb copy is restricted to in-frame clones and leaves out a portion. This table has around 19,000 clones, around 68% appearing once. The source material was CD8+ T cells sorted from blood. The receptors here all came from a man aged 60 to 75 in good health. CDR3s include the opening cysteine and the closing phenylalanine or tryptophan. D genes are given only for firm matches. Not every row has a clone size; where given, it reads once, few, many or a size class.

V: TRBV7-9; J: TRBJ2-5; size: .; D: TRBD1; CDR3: CASSIEGQGVGETQYF; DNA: TGTGCCAGCAGCATTGAGGGACAGGGAGTCGGGGAGACCCAGTACTTC
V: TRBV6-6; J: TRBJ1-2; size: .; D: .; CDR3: CASSYSTRGYGYTF; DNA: TGTGCCAGCAGTTACTCGACCAGGGGCTATGGCTACACCTTC
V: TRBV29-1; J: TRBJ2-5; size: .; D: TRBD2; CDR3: CSVDQLASRETQYF; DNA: TGCAGCGTTGATCAACTAGCGAGTAGGGAGACCCAGTACTTC
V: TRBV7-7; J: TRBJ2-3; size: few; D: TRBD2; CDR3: CASSARLAGGTDTQYF; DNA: TGTGCCAGCAGCGCCAGACTAGCGGGGGGGACAGATACGCAGTATTTT
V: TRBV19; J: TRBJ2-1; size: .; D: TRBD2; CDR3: CASSILGTSQNEQFF; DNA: TGTGCCAGTAGTATTCTCGGGACTAGTCAAAATGAGCAGTTCTTC
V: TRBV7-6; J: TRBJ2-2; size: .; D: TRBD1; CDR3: CAGSNRGTGELFF; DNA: TGTGCCGGCAGCAACAGGGGCACCGGGGAGCTGTTTTTT
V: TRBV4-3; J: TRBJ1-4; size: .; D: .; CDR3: CASSPGPGSRNEKLFF; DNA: TGCGCCAGCAGCCCCGGACCAGGGTCTCGTAATGAAAAACTGTTTTTT
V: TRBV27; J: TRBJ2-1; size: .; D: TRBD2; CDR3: CASSFLAGGNEQFF; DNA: TGTGCCAGCAGTTTTTTAGCGGGAGGCAATGAGCAGTTCTTC
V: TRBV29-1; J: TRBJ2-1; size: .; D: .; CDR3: CSVVKRQSYNEQFF; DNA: TGCAGCGTTGTGAAAAGACAGTCCTACAATGAGCAGTTCTTC
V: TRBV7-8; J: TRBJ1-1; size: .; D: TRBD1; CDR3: CASSLARDTDRINTEAFF; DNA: TGTGCCAGCAGCTTAGCGCGGGATACGGACAGGATAAACACTGAAGCTTTCTTT
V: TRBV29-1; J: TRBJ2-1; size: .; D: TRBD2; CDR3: CSGLAGGPYNEQFF; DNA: TGCAGCGGGTTAGCGGGAGGGCCTTACAATGAGCAGTTCTTC
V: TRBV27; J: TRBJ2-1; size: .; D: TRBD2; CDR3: CASSPRAGVYYNEQFF; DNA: TGTGCCAGCAGTCCCAGGGCGGGGGTCTACTACAATGAGCAGTTCTTC
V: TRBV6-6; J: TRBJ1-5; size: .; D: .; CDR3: CASSYTRESQPQHF; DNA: TGTGCCAGCAGTTACACTAGGGAAAGTCAGCCCCAGCATTTT
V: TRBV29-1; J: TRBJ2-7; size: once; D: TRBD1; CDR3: CSVDGDRGDYEQYF; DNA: TGCAGCGTTGACGGGGACAGGGGGGACTACGAGCAGTACTTC
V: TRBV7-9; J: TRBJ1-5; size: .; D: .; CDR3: CASSPIDSINQPQHF; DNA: TGTGCCAGCAGCCCCATAGACAGCATCAATCAGCCCCAGCATTTT
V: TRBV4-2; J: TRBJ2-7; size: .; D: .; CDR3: CASSQGNRDEQYF; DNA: TGTGCCAGCAGCCAAGGAAACAGGGACGAGCAGTACTTC